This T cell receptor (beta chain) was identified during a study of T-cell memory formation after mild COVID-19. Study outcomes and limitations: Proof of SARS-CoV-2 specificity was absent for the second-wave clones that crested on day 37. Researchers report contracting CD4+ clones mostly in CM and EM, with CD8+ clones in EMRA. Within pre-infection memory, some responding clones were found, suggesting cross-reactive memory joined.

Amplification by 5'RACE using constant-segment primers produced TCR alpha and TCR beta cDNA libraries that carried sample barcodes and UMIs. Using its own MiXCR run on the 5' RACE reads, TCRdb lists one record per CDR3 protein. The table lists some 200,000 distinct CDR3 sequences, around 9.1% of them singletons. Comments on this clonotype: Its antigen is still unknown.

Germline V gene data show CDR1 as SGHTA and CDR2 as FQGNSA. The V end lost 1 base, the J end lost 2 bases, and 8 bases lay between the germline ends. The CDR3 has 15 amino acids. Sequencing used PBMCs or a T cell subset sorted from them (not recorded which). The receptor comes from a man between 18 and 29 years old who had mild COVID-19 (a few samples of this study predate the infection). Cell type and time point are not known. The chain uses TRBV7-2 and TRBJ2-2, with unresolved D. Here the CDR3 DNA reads TGTGCCAGCAGCTTAGGGGCAGTTAACACCGGGGAGCTGTTTTTT. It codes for CASSLGAVNTGELFF.